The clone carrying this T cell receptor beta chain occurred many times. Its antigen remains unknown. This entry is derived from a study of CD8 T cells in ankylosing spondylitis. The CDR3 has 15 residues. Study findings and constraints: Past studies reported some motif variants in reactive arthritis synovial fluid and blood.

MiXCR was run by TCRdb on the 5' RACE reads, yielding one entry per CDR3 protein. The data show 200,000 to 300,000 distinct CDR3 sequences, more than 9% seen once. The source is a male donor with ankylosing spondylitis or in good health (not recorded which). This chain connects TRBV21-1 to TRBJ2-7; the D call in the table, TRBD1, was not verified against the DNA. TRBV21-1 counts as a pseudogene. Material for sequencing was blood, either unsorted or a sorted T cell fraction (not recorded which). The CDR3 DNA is TGTGCCAGCACCACCGGACAGGGGGAATCCTACGAGCAGTACTTC. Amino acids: CASTTGQGESYEQYF.